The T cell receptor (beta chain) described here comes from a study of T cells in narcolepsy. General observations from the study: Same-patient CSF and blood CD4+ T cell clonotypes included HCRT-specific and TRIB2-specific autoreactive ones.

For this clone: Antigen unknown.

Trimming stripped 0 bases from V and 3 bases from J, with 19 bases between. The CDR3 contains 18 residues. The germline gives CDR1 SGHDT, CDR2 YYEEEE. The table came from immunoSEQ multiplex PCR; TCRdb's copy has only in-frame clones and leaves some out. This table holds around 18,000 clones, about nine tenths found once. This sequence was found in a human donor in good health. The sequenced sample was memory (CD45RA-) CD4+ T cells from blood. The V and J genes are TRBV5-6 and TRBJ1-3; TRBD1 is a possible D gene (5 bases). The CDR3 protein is CASSLAGGFLGGGNTIYF. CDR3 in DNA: TGTGCCAGCAGCTTGGCTGGGGGATTCCTGGGAGGTGGAAACACCATATATTTT.